This T cell receptor beta chain was obtained from a study of radiotherapy plus CTLA-4 blockade in lung cancer. A word on this clone: What it binds is not known.

Focal radiation with ipilimumab CTLA-4 blockade was given to patients with chemo-refractory metastatic non-small-cell lung cancer. Clones were read by immunoSEQ multiplex PCR, and TCRdb kept only the in-frame ones, dropping some. The profile covers over 95,000 clones, with around 74% appearing a single time and 2.8% taken by the ten largest. Study-level findings and limits: Expansion in blood of tumor-derived TCR clones was seen after radiotherapy plus ipilimumab.

With 0 bases clipped from V and 4 bases from J, the junction kept 10 bases outside the gene matches. This CDR3 comprises 19 residues. Looked up from germline, CDR1 is SGHRS and CDR2 is YFSETQ. The sequencing here drew on peripheral blood, taken from a patient treated with radiotherapy plus ipilimumab. This TCR came from a human donor with non-small cell lung cancer who had a partial response to radiotherapy plus ipilimumab. Some clones in this sample may be carry-over from other donors' samples. The chain uses TRBV5-1 and TRBJ1-4, with 12 bases matching TRBD1. Here the CDR3 reads CASSLAPGQGATLNEKLFF. The CDR3 nucleotides read TGCGCCAGCAGCTTGGCCCCGGGACAGGGGGCGACCCTTAATGAAAAACTGTTTTTT.